The T cell receptor beta chain described here comes from a study of cytomegalovirus exposure and HLA in healthy donors. Findings of the study overall: Confirmation in vitro established that a few CMV-associated chains were specific for CMV antigens.

This clone has just one count. Its antigen is not identified. The V gene lost 2 bases and the J gene lost 0 bases, with 8 bases spanning the gap. The CDR3 has 14 residues. Germline-derived CDR1 and CDR2 are SGHRS and YFSETQ. TCRdb keeps only in-frame clones here, not all; method: immunoSEQ multiplex PCR. The profile shows some 200,000 clones, 80% to 90% of them singletons. Sequenced input: PBMCs. This chain uses TRBV5-1 with TRBJ1-1; D unclear. This TCR was sampled from a woman aged 30 to 39 in good health and CMV-seropositive. CDR3 bases: TGCGCCAGCAGCTTCGGGATTATGAACACTGAAGCTTTCTTT. This gives the protein CASSFGIMNTEAFF.